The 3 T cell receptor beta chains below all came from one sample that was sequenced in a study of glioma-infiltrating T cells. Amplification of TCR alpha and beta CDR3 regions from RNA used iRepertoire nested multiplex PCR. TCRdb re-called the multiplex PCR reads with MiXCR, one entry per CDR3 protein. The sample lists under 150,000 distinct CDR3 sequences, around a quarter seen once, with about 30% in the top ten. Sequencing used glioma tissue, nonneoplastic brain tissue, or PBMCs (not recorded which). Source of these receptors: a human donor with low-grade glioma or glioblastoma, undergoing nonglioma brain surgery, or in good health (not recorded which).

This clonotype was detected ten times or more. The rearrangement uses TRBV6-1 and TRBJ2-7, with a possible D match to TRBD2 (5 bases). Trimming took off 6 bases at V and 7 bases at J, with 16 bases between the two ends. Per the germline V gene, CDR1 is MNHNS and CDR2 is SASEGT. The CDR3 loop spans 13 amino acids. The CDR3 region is CASSPQTRGEQYV. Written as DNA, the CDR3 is TGTGCCAGCAGCCCCCAGACCCGAGGGGAGCAGTACGTC.

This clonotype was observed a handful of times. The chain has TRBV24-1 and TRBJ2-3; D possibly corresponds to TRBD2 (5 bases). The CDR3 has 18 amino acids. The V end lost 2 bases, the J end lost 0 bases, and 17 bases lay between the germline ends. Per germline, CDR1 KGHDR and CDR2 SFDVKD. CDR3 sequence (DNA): TGTGCCACCAGTGATTCCTATAGCGCAGGACTGAGCACAGATACGCAGTATTTT. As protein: CATSDSYSAGLSTDTQYF.

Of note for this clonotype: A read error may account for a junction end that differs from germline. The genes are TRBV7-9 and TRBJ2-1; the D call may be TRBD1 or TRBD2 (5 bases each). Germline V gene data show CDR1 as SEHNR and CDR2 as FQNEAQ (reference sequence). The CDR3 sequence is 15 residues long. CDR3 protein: CASSLAGTEYNEQFF. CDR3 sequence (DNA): TGCGCCAGCAGCTTAGCCGGGACGGAATACAATGAGCAGTTCTTC.